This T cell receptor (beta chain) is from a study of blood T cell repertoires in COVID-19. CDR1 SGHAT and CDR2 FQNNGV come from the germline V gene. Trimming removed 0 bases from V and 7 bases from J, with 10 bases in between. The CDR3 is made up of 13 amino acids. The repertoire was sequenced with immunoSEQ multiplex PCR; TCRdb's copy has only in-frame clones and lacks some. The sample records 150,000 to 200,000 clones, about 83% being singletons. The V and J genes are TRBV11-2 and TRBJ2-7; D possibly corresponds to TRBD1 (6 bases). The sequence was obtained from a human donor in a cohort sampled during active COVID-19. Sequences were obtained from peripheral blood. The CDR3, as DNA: TGTGCCAGCAGCTTAGATAGGGGGTCAGAGCAGTACTTC. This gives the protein CASSLDRGSEQYF.